What follows are 21 T cell receptor beta chains derived from one specimen sequenced in a study of T cell responses to AZD1222 COVID-19 vaccine. Method: immunoSEQ multiplex PCR; TCRdb's copy keeps in-frame clones and lacks some. The repertoire holds roughly 120,000 clones, under 90% seen once, with more than 6.5% in the top ten. The specimen was peripheral blood, collected on day 0 of AZD1222 vaccination. The receptors stem from an adult in good health.

J is TRBJ2-3 and V is TRBV9; TRBD1 might be the D (7 bases). CDR3 size: 14 residues. CDR1 and CDR2 from the germline V gene are SGDLS and YYNGEE. V was pared by 1 base and J by 6 bases, with 12 bases between. DNA of the CDR3: TGTGCCAGCAGCGTACAGGGGGGCCGGGATACGCAGTATTTT. Protein: CASSVQGGRDTQYF.

V gene TRBV30 combines with J gene TRBJ2-7; D gene uncertain. Germline loops: CDR1 GTSNPN, CDR2 SVGIG (reference sequence). The CDR3 runs to 13 residues. Trimming shortened V by 1 base and J by 0 bases, and 7 bases separated the two germline ends. The CDR3 is CAWSEGFSYEQYF. CDR3 coding DNA: TGTGCCTGGAGTGAAGGGTTCTCCTACGAGCAGTACTTC.

V is TRBV7-9 and J is TRBJ2-7, with TRBD1 as a possible D gene (6 bases). The V and J ends lost 1 base and 0 bases respectively, with 16 bases between them. CDR1 is SEHNR and CDR2 is FQNEAQ in the germline V gene (reference sequence). The CDR3 has 17 amino acids. CDR3 nucleotide sequence: TGTGCCAGCAGCTTAGGGTCAGGGGACCACTACTCCTACGAGCAGTACTTC. Protein: CASSLGSGDHYSYEQYF. The full variable domain, with the rest looked up from reference TRBV7-9 and TRBJ2-7, is DTGVSQNPRHKITKRGQNVTFRCDPISEHNRLYWYRQTLGQGPEFLTYFQNEAQLEKSRLLSDRFSAERPKGSFSTLEIQRTEQGDSAMYLCASSLGSGDHYSYEQYFGPGTRLTVT.

The table lists this clone with many counts. The chain carries TRBV2 and TRBJ1-2; D gene uncertain. This CDR3 contains 16 residues. V was clipped by 2 bases and J by 2 bases, with 15 bases between them. The germline V gene has CDR1 SNHLY and CDR2 FYNNEI. CDR3 DNA: TGTGCCAGCAGTGAATCCTTACCTGTCCTGAACTATGGCTACACCTTC. Its translation is CASSESLPVLNYGYTF.

The DNA for the CDR3 is TGCGCCAGCAGCTATCTGACAGGCACCTCTGGGGCCAACGTCCTGACTTTC. This translates into CASSYLTGTSGANVLTF. The chain has TRBV5-1 and TRBJ2-6, with a tentative D call TRBD1 (6 bases). CDR3 length: 17 amino acids. Trimming left V 3 bases short and J 0 bases short, with 13 bases between. Germline CDR1 SGHRS, CDR2 YFSETQ.

This chain links TRBV7-3 with TRBJ1-1; D is unclear. The CDR3 contains 13 residues. The V and J ends lost 2 bases and 5 bases respectively, with 9 bases between them. The germline V gene encodes CDR1 SGHTA and CDR2 FQGTGA. This chain's CDR3 is CASSLELRTEAFF. In DNA form, the CDR3 reads TGTGCCAGCAGCTTAGAGCTGAGAACTGAAGCTTTCTTT.

This chain links TRBV9 with TRBJ1-6, with 9 bases aligning to TRBD1. The germline V gene has CDR1 SGDLS and CDR2 YYNGEE. V trimming: 3 bases; J trimming: 8 bases; junction bases outside the gene matches: 6. CDR3 length: 15 residues. As DNA, the CDR3 is TGTGCCAGCAGCGAAGGGGGACAGGGAGATTCACCCCTCCACTTT. Translated, it gives CASSEGGQGDSPLHF.

The genes are TRBV11-2 and TRBJ2-1; perhaps TRBD2 as D (5 bases). CDR3 length: 19 amino acids. The germline V and J ends were trimmed by 5 bases and 0 bases, with 23 bases remaining between them. Germline CDR1 SGHAT, CDR2 FQNNGV. The CDR3 reads CASSPQVVYADFSYNEQFF. The CDR3 DNA follows: TGTGCCAGCAGCCCCCAAGTGGTTTATGCGGACTTCTCCTACAATGAGCAGTTCTTC.

J is TRBJ2-5 and V is TRBV11-2; TRBD1 agrees at 10 bases. V shed 6 bases, J shed 5 bases, and the junction held 15 bases outside the gene matches. CDR1 is SGHAT, CDR2 FQNNGV, per germline. This CDR3 region has 17 residues. The CDR3, as DNA: TGTGCCAGCAGTTACTTTCTCGACAGGGGGCTTTGGGAGACCCAGTACTTC. It specifies CASSYFLDRGLWETQYF.

V is TRBV4-1 and J is TRBJ2-7, with D maybe TRBD2 (6 bases). The V gene's germline CDR1 is MGHRA and CDR2 YSYEKL. Trimming pared 5 bases from V and 2 bases from J, leaving 19 bases between. The CDR3 length is 16 residues. The CDR3 is CASSDRGGGPPYEQYF. The CDR3 DNA is TGCGCCAGCAGCGACCGAGGAGGAGGGCCCCCCTACGAGCAGTACTTC.

To note about this clone: Additional DNA sequences in this sample encode the identical CDR3. This chain links TRBV28 with TRBJ1-2; D ambiguous. CDR1 and CDR2 (germline): MDHEN, SYDVKM. V gave up 5 bases and J gave up 2 bases, with 6 bases separating them. This CDR3 spans 12 amino acids. The CDR3 region is CASSLRNYGYTF. Here the CDR3 DNA reads TGTGCCAGCAGTCTCCGAAACTATGGCTACACCTTC.

This sequence joins TRBV2 and TRBJ1-6; D is perhaps TRBD1 (5 bases). Trimming shortened V by 0 bases and J by 7 bases, and 13 bases separated the two germline ends. CDR1 and CDR2 from the germline V gene are SNHLY and FYNNEI. The CDR3 covers 16 residues. CDR3 in amino acids: CASSEARAGWNSPLHF. The CDR3 DNA sequence: TGTGCCAGCAGTGAAGCGCGGGCAGGGTGGAATTCACCCCTCCACTTT.

This clone was observed a handful of times. The V call is TRBV4-1, the J call TRBJ1-2, with no clear D. With 0 bases removed from V and 4 bases from J, the gap between germline ends came to 6 bases. This CDR3 is 13 amino acids long. The germline gives CDR1 MGHRA, CDR2 YSYEKL. The CDR3 spells CASSQEGLYGYTF. The CDR3 bases are TGCGCCAGCAGCCAAGAAGGCCTCTATGGCTACACCTTC.

The rearrangement links TRBV10-1 to TRBJ1-1, with D uncertain. V lost 4 bases, J lost 1 base, and 13 bases lay in between. Looked up from germline, CDR1 is WNHNN and CDR2 is SYGVQD (reference sequence). This CDR3 is 15 amino acids long. The CDR3 nucleotides are TGCGCCAGCAGTGTTAATCCCAATTCGAACACTGAAGCTTTCTTT. It is translated as CASSVNPNSNTEAFF.

The gene calls are TRBV7-8 and TRBJ2-7, with D perhaps matching TRBD2 (6 bases). Per the germline V gene, CDR1 is SGHVS and CDR2 is FQNEAQ. Deletions cut 1 base from V and 0 bases from J, with 10 bases between. The CDR3 sequence is 15 residues long. In DNA form, the CDR3 reads TGTGCCAGCAGCTTAGGGGACTTAAGCTCCTACGAGCAGTACTTC. Its protein product is CASSLGDLSSYEQYF.

The V call is TRBV18, the J call TRBJ2-1; 10 bases are a match to TRBD1. Germline assignment: CDR1 KGHSH and CDR2 LQKENI. There are 15 residues in the CDR3. V lost 3 bases and J lost 4; bases outside the gene matches: 3. In DNA form, the CDR3 reads TGTGCCAGCTCACCCGGGGGACAGGGGTACAATGAGCAGTTCTTC. Translated: CASSPGGQGYNEQFF.

The chain has TRBV27 and TRBJ2-3; a possible D gene is TRBD2 (5 bases). CDR3 length: 14 residues. Germline loops: CDR1 MNHEY, CDR2 SMNVEV (reference sequence). V lost 3 bases, J lost 2 bases, and 9 bases lay in between. DNA for the CDR3: TGTGCCAGCAGTTTTAGCGAACTCACAGATACGCAGTATTTT. Translating it yields CASSFSELTDTQYF.

This chain's CDR3 is CASSQDERGTQYF. For the CDR3, the DNA is TGTGCCAGCAGCCAAGATGAGAGAGGGACCCAGTACTTC. This rearrangement joins TRBV4-2 to TRBJ2-5; no firm D call. The CDR3 has 13 amino acids. Trimming stripped 0 bases from V and 7 bases from J, with 9 bases between. Looked up from germline, CDR1 is LGHNA and CDR2 is YNFKEQ.

This chain links TRBV28 with TRBJ2-7, with TRBD2 identical over 12 bases. With 2 bases clipped from V and 3 bases from J, the junction kept 5 bases outside the gene matches. Germline values: CDR1 MDHEN, CDR2 SYDVKM. The CDR3 is 16 residues long. In DNA form, the CDR3 reads TGTGCCAGCAGTTTAGCCGGACTAGCGGGGTACTACGAGCAGTACTTC. Translated, it gives CASSLAGLAGYYEQYF.

The genes are TRBV5-4 and TRBJ2-3, with 7 bases matching TRBD2. The CDR3 loop spans 15 amino acids. From germline, CDR1 is SGHNT and CDR2 YYREEE (reference sequence). V was pared by 0 bases and J by 4 bases, with 5 bases of the junction left unmatched. CDR3 sequence: CASSLGIGRADTQYF. CDR3 bases: TGTGCCAGCAGCTTGGGGATAGGGAGGGCAGATACGCAGTATTTT.

The V call is TRBV3-1 (or the pseudogene TRBV3-2), the J call TRBJ2-1, with TRBD2 identical over 12 bases. Germline V gives CDR1 LGHDT, CDR2 YNNKEL (reference sequence). The CDR3 loop spans 15 amino acids. Losses at the gene ends were 6 bases for V and 7 bases for J; bases not matched to a gene: 7. The DNA of the CDR3 is TGTGCCAGCAGAGTTGGGACTAGCGGGTTGAATGAGCAGTTCTTC. Amino acids: CASRVGTSGLNEQFF.